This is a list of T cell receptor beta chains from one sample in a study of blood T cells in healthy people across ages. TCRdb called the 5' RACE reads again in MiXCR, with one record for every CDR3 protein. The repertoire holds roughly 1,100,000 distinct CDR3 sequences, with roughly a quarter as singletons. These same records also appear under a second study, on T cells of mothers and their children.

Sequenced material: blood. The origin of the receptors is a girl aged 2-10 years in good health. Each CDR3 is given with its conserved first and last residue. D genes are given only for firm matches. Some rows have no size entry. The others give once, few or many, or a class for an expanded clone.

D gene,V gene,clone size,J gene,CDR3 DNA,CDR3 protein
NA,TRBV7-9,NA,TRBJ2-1,TGTGCCAGCAGAAGCTCTTCCGACACCGAGCAGTTCTTC,CASRSSSDTEQFF
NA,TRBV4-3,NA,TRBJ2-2,TGCGCCAGCAGCCAAGAAGCGCGCAACACCGGGGAGCTGTTTTTT,CASSQEARNTGELFF
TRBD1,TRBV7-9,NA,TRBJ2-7,TGTGCCAGCAGCTTGTCCACAGGGGTCACGTCCTACGAGCAGTACTTC,CASSLSTGVTSYEQYF
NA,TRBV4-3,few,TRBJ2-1,TGCGCCAGCAGCCTTACTTTTTTAGTAAGCAATGAGCAGTTCTTC,CASSLTFLVSNEQFF
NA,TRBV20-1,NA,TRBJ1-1,TGCAGTGCTAGAGGGACAGTGGTAATATCTGAAGCTTTCTTT,CSARGTVVISEAFF
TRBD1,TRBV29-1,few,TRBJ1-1,TGCAGCGTTGACCTAGGGGACAGTGAAGCTTTCTTT,CSVDLGDSEAFF
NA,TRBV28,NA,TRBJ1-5,TGTGCCAGCAGTAGGGGGGTAAAGATGACGCCCCAGCATTTT,CASSRGVKMTPQHF
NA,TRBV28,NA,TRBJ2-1,TGTGCCAGCAGCCGATTCGACCGTGCGAGCTCCTACAATGAGCAGTTCTTC,CASSRFDRASSYNEQFF
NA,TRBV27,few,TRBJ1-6,TGTGCCAGCAGTCCTGGACTGGGGGAGTCACCCCTCCACTTT,CASSPGLGESPLHF
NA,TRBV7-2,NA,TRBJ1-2,TGTGCCAGCAGCGTTGACGGGAATAACTATGGCTACACCTTC,CASSVDGNNYGYTF
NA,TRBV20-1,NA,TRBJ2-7,TGCAGTGCTAGAGTGGGTGGGAGCTCCTACGAGCAGTACTTC,CSARVGGSSYEQYF
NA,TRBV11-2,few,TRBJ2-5,TGTGCCAGCAGGACAAGGCTGGGGGCACAAGAGACCCAGTACTTC,CASRTRLGAQETQYF
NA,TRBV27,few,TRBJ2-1,TGTGCCAGCCGAGCGAGATGGGAGCAGTTCTTC,CASRARWEQFF
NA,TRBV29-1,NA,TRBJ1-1,TGCAGCGTTGAATTTGGCGGTGATGAGGCTTTCTTT,CSVEFGGDEAFF
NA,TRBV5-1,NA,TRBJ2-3,TGCGCCAGCAGCGCGGGGGCTAGCACAGATACGCAGTATTTT,CASSAGASTDTQYF
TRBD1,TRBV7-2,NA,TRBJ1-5,TGTGCCAGCAGCTTAAGACAGGGGGGAAATCAGCCCCAGCATTTT,CASSLRQGGNQPQHF
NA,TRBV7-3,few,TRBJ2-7,TGTGCCAGCAGCGTACCGACCCGGATCCCCGAATTCAACGAGCAGTACTTC,CASSVPTRIPEFNEQYF
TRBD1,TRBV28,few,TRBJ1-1,TGTGCCAGCAGTTTACCCCAGGGGGTGAAGTCCACTGAAGCTTTCTTT,CASSLPQGVKSTEAFF
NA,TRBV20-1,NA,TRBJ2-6,TGCAGTGCTCCCCTCCTACAGAGCTCTGGGGCCAACGTCCTGACTTTC,CSAPLLQSSGANVLTF
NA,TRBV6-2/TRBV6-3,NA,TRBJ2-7,TGTGCCAGCAGTCCGCCTCCCGGGACCTTCTACGAGCAGTACTTC,CASSPPPGTFYEQYF
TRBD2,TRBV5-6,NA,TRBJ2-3,TGTGCCAGCAGCTCGCGGGCTAGCGGGGGGGCAGATACGCAGTATTTT,CASSSRASGGADTQYF
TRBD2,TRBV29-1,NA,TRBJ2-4,TGCAGCGTTGAGGGGGTAGCGGGGGTGAAAAACATTCAGTACTTC,CSVEGVAGVKNIQYF
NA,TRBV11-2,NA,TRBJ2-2,TGTGCCAGCAGCTTAGCGGGGATTTCCCCCCCCCAACCCGGGGAGCTGTTTTTT,CASSLAGISPPQPGELFF
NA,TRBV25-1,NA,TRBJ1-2,TGCGCCAGCAGTGCGCTTGGAGGGAGCGGCTACACCTTC,CASSALGGSGYTF
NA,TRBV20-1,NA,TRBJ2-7,TGCAGTGCTGGAACGGTCGGGCGTAGATCCTACGAGCAGTACTTC,CSAGTVGRRSYEQYF
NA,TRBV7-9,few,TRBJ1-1,TGTGCCAGCAGCCCGGCCCCGGGACAAGGGCAGGGTGACACTGAAGCTTTCTTT,CASSPAPGQGQGDTEAFF
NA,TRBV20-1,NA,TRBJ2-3,TGCAGTGCTAGAGAAAGCGGAGACATCACAGATACGCAGTATTTT,CSARESGDITDTQYF
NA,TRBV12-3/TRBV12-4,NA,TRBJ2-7,TGTGCCAGCAGTCCCCCCCTACTAGCTTACGAGCAGTACTTC,CASSPPLLAYEQYF
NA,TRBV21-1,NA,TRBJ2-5,TGTGCCAGCAGCAAAGTCCCCCGATGGCGGCTCCAAGAGACCCAGTACTTC,CASSKVPRWRLQETQYF
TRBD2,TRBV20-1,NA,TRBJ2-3,TGCAGTGCTCATTCCGGGACTAGCGGGAGGGTAGATACGCAGTATTTT,CSAHSGTSGRVDTQYF
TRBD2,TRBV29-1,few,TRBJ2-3,TGCAGCGCCCGGACTAGCGGGAGCGCAGATACGCAGTATTTT,CSARTSGSADTQYF
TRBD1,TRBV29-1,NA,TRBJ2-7,TGCAGCGCCGGGACAGGGTATCACGAGCAGTACTTC,CSAGTGYHEQYF
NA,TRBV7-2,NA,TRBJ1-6,TGTGCCAGCAGCTTCCGGCAGGGGATAAGGGATAATTCACCCCTCCACTTT,CASSFRQGIRDNSPLHF
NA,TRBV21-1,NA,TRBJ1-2,TGTGCCAGCAGCAAAGTGTGGTCTCAACCGCGACGGGGTGGCTACACCTTC,CASSKVWSQPRRGGYTF
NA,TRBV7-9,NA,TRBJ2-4,TGTGCCAGCAGCCCATCGGACATAGAAAACATTCAGTACTTC,CASSPSDIENIQYF
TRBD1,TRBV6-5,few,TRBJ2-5,TGTGCCAGCAGGGATTACAGGGGACAGGAGACCCAGTACTTC,CASRDYRGQETQYF
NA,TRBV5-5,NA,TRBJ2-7,TGTGCCAGCAGCCAACAGCTGAGTGGAGAGCAGTACTTC,CASSQQLSGEQYF
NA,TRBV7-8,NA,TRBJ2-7,TGTGCCAGCAGCTTAGGTGCGCTGAAGGGGGAGCAGTACTTC,CASSLGALKGEQYF
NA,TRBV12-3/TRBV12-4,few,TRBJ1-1,TGTGCCAGCAGTCCTCTAAGGGGGGTAGACACTGAAGCTTTCTTT,CASSPLRGVDTEAFF
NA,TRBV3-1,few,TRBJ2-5,TGTGCCAGCAGCCAAGATAGTCAGGAAGAGACCCAGTACTTC,CASSQDSQEETQYF
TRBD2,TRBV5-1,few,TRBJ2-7,TGCGCCAGCAGCTTCGGTAGCGGGGCGTACGAGCAGTACTTC,CASSFGSGAYEQYF
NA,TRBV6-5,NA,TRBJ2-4,TGTGCCAGCAGTTATGAGGAGGGGGGCCCTTTTCAGTACTTC,CASSYEEGGPFQYF
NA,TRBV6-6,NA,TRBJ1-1,TGTGCCAGCAGTTACTCCATCTCGTGGGATTCGAGCAGCACTGAAGCTTTCTTT,CASSYSISWDSSSTEAFF
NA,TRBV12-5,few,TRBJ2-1,TGTGCTAGTGGTTCGCCGATTGAGCAGTTCTTC,CASGSPIEQFF
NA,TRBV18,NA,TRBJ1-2,TGTGCCAGCTCGGAGACAGACTACTATGGCTACACCTTC,CASSETDYYGYTF
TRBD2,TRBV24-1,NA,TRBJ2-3,TGTGCCACCAGTGGCAGGACGAGCGGGGATCCCACAGATACGCAGTATTTT,CATSGRTSGDPTDTQYF
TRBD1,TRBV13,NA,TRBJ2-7,TGTGCCAGCAGCCTTTACAGGGGAAGTTCCTACGAGCAGTACTTC,CASSLYRGSSYEQYF
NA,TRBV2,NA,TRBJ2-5,TGTGCCAGCAGTGAATCAGGGGAGGTTGGGGAGACCCAGTACTTC,CASSESGEVGETQYF
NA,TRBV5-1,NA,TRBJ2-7,TGCGCCAGCAGCTATGACACCACCTACGAGCAGTACTTC,CASSYDTTYEQYF
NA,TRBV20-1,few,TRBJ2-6,TGCAGTGCTAGACCAGTAGGGTCTGGGGCCAACGTCCTGACTTTC,CSARPVGSGANVLTF
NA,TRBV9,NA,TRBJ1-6,TGTGCCAGCAGCGTAGACGGACCTAATCCACCCCTCCACTTT,CASSVDGPNPPLHF
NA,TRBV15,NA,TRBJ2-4,TGTGCCACCAGCAGACCTTTAGCCAAAAACATTCAGTACTTC,CATSRPLAKNIQYF
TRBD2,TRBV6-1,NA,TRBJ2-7,TGTGCCAGCAGGGTAGCGGGAGGAACGAAATACGAGCAGTACTTC,CASRVAGGTKYEQYF
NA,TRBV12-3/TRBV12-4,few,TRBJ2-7,TGTGCCAGCAGTTTCAGCAGCCCCCTCGAGCAGTACTTC,CASSFSSPLEQYF